What follows are 32 T cell receptor beta chains derived from one specimen sequenced in a study of cytomegalovirus exposure and HLA in healthy donors. The study ran its PCR with 60 Vbeta and 13 Jbeta primers. The table came from immunoSEQ multiplex PCR; TCRdb's copy has only in-frame clones and leaves some out. The table lists 82,000 or so clones, around 9.1% of them singletons. Input material: PBMCs. These receptors all stem from a man in his sixties in good health and CMV-seropositive.

This clone was observed a handful of times. The chain uses TRBV5-6 and TRBJ2-1; the match to TRBD2 covers 14 bases. Trimming at V came to 0 bases and at J to 3 bases, leaving 5 bases not matched to a gene. The CDR3 has 18 amino acids. CDR1 and CDR2 (germline): SGHDT, YYEEEE. This CDR3 reads CASSLGLAGGPVYNEQFF. The CDR3 region has the DNA TGTGCCAGCAGCTTGGGACTAGCGGGAGGGCCTGTCTACAATGAGCAGTTCTTC.

The chain is built from TRBV7-2 and TRBJ2-5; D is unclear. CDR1 and CDR2 (germline): SGHTA, FQGNSA. V lost 1 base and J 3 bases, leaving 12 bases between the germline ends. The CDR3 runs 15 residues. CDR3 sequence: CASSLGSIWEETQYF. In DNA, the CDR3 is TGTGCCAGCAGCTTAGGGAGTATATGGGAAGAGACCCAGTACTTC.

The rearrangement uses TRBV5-6 and TRBJ1-6; 8 positions agree with TRBD1. The J segment lost 10 bases and the V segment lost 4 bases, leaving 7 bases of the junction unmatched. The CDR3 runs to 14 residues. Germline CDR1 reads SGHDT; CDR2 reads YYEEEE. CDR3 DNA: TGTGCCAGCAGCCCCGGCAGGGGGCGATCACCCCTCCACTTT. This gives the protein CASSPGRGRSPLHF. The whole variable domain, filled in from reference TRBV5-6 and TRBJ1-6, reads DAGVTQSPTHLIKTRGQQVTLRCSPKSGHDTVSWYQQALGQGPQFIFQYYEEEERQRGNFPDRFSGHQFPNYSSELNVNALLLGDSALYLCASSPGRGRSPLHFGNGTRLTVT.

This clone was counted between two and nine times. The chain recombines TRBV30 with TRBJ2-5, with D uncertain. The length of the CDR3 is 12 residues. Germline V CDR1 and CDR2: GTSNPN, SVGIG (reference sequence). Trimming removed 6 bases from V and 5 bases from J, with 13 bases in between. In DNA form, the CDR3 reads TGTGCCTGTAGACAAGATGCGGAGACCCAGTACTTC. It yields the protein CACRQDAETQYF. Drawing the rest from reference TRBV30 and TRBJ2-5, the complete variable domain is SQTIHQWPATLVQPVGSPLSLECTVEGTSNPNLYWYRQAAGRGLQLLFYSVGIGQISSEVPQNLSASRPQDRQFILSSKKLLLSDSGFYLCACRQDAETQYFGPGTRLLVL.

This chain uses TRBV6-1 with TRBJ2-3; D is perhaps TRBD2 (5 bases). Trimming cost V 5 bases and J 2 bases, with 14 bases left between them. This CDR3 region has 15 residues. Germline CDR1 reads MNHNS; CDR2 reads SASEGT. DNA for the CDR3: TGTGCCAGCAGTACGAGGGCTACCACCACAGATACGCAGTATTTT. This gives the protein CASSTRATTTDTQYF.

The V call is TRBV28, the J call TRBJ1-5; TRBD1 matches 7 bases. J was trimmed by 3 bases and V by 10 bases; bases with no gene match: 6. CDR3 length: 13 amino acids. Germline values: CDR1 MDHEN, CDR2 SYDVKM. The CDR3 DNA reads as TGTGCCACCCACAGGGGCAACAATCAGCCCCAGCATTTT. This sequence encodes CATHRGNNQPQHF.

The genes are TRBV7-2 and TRBJ1-5, with D unresolved. From germline, CDR1 is SGHTA and CDR2 FQGNSA. Trimming left V 2 bases short and J 4 bases short, with 9 bases between. This CDR3 spans 14 amino acids. In nucleotides, the CDR3 is TGTGCCAGCAGCTTACGGCGGAGTAATCAGCCCCAGCATTTT. This sequence encodes CASSLRRSNQPQHF.

Only a few counts were recorded for this clone. The chain joins TRBV6-5 to TRBJ1-1; 7 positions match TRBD1. The length of the CDR3 is 14 residues. Germline V CDR1 and CDR2: MNHEY, SVGAGI. Trimming removed 7 bases from V and 1 base from J; junction bases left unmatched: 6. The CDR3 DNA sequence: TGTGCCAGCACCCCTGAGGGGGCGAACACTGAAGCTTTCTTT. It specifies CASTPEGANTEAFF.

This clone was detected only a few times. At one end, the junction sequence differs from germline, possibly due to a read error. CDR3 residues: CASSEEAGGSGF. The CDR3 DNA reads TGTGCCAGCAGTGAAGAAGCGGGAGGATCGGGTTTT. The gene calls are TRBV6-1 and TRBJ2-3; 9 bases agree with TRBD2. There are 12 residues in the CDR3. The germline gives CDR1 MNHNS, CDR2 SASEGT.

The table lists this clone with a few counts. The J gene is TRBJ1-5, the V gene TRBV5-1; D gene ambiguous. This CDR3 contains 15 residues. In germline, CDR1 is SGHRS, CDR2 YFSETQ. Trimming removed 0 bases at V and 7 bases at J, with 14 bases between. This chain's CDR3 is CASSLEGGDRQPQHF. The CDR3 nucleotides are TGCGCCAGCAGCTTGGAAGGCGGGGATCGACAGCCCCAGCATTTT. The whole variable domain, filled in from reference TRBV5-1 and TRBJ1-5, reads KAGVTQTPRYLIKTRGQQVTLSCSPISGHRSVSWYQQTPGQGLQFLFEYFSETQRNKGNFPGRFSGRQFSNSRSEMNVSTLELGDSALYLCASSLEGGDRQPQHFGDGTRLSIL.

This clone was seen more than once but under ten times. V and J are TRBV27 and TRBJ2-6; TRBD1 matches 9 bases. Trimming removed 5 bases from V and 4 bases from J; junction bases left unmatched: 15. The CDR3 has 19 amino acids. Germline CDR1 MNHEY, CDR2 SMNVEV (reference sequence). The CDR3 DNA reads as TGTGCCAGCAGTCATCCCTTGTCCCGGGACAGGGCCGGGGCCAACGTCCTGACTTTC. This translates into CASSHPLSRDRAGANVLTF.

The chain couples TRBV29-1 to TRBJ2-3; D ambiguous. Germline assignment: CDR1 SQVTM and CDR2 ANQGSEA. This CDR3 is 13 amino acids long. CDR3 in DNA: TGCAGTATTAATGCGGCTAGCACAGATACGCAGTATTTT. This gives the protein CSINAASTDTQYF.

This clone has just a few counts. The chain recombines TRBV6-1 with TRBJ2-7; D might be TRBD2 (6 bases). CDR1 and CDR2 from the germline V gene are MNHNS and SASEGT. The V end was cut by 6 bases, the J end by 0 bases, with 15 bases between. The CDR3 totals 15 residues. In DNA form, the CDR3 reads TGTGCCAGCAGCATTTTAGCGGACCCCTCCTACGAGCAGTACTTC. Amino acids: CASSILADPSYEQYF.

The gene calls are TRBV1 and TRBJ2-1; the table's D gene call, TRBD2, was not cross checked with the DNA. TRBV1 is an annotated pseudogene. The CDR3 totals 18 residues. The CDR3 nucleotides read TGCACCAGCAGCCACCCCTTTAAAGTGGCGGGAGACTGCAATGAGCAGTTCTTC. Encoded protein: CTSSHPFKVAGDCNEQFF.

The sample holds a few counts of this clone. The chain carries TRBV5-6 and TRBJ1-5; D remains unclear. V lost 0 bases and J 4 bases, leaving 14 bases between the germline ends. The CDR3 is made up of 16 amino acids. From germline, CDR1 is SGHDT and CDR2 YYEEEE. The CDR3 DNA reads TGTGCCAGCAGCTTGGGGGGTTCCAGCGGAAATCAGCCCCAGCATTTT. Amino acids: CASSLGGSSGNQPQHF.

In this sample, this clone turned up a few times. At one end, the junction sequence differs from germline, possibly due to a read error. The chain combines TRBV6-1 with TRBJ1-3; 7 positions match TRBD1. Germline V gene data show CDR1 as MNHNS and CDR2 as SASEGT. This CDR3 has 15 residues. CDR3 sequence reads: CASSERQGSGNNIYF. CDR3 in DNA: TGTGCCAGCAGTGAACGACAGGGCTCTGGAAACAACATATATTTT.

The rearrangement uses TRBV2 and TRBJ2-1; 11 positions match TRBD2. CDR1 SNHLY and CDR2 FYNNEI come from the germline V gene. Unmatched junction bases numbered 6, after V lost 5 bases and J lost 3 bases. The CDR3 runs to 16 residues. The CDR3 nucleotides read TGTGCCAGCAGTCCGGGACTAGCGGTGGTCTACAATGAGCAGTTCTTC. Amino acids: CASSPGLAVVYNEQFF.

This clone was seen a handful of times. The J gene is TRBJ2-2, the V gene TRBV27, with D possibly being TRBD1 (6 bases). The CDR3 extends over 18 amino acids. V was clipped by 4 bases and J by 6 bases, with 24 bases between them. From germline, CDR1 is MNHEY and CDR2 SMNVEV (reference sequence). DNA for the CDR3: TGTGCCAGCAGTTCGAAGCCTCCAATACAGGGAGTACCCGGGGAGCTGTTTTTT. It is translated as CASSSKPPIQGVPGELFF.

The genes are TRBV6-4 and TRBJ1-1, with D possibly TRBD1 on 6 matching bases. Germline V lookup: CDR1 MRHNA, CDR2 SNTAGT. Trimming took off 7 bases at V and 1 base at J, with 19 bases between the two ends. This CDR3 comprises 16 residues. The DNA of the CDR3 is TGTGCCAGCATGCTCCGGGACAAGAAATCGAACACTGAAGCTTTCTTT. Encoded protein: CASMLRDKKSNTEAFF.

V and J are TRBV29-1 and TRBJ2-3, with 7 bases that match TRBD1. V shed 7 bases, J shed 6 bases, and the junction held 7 bases outside the gene matches. The germline CDR1 and CDR2 sequences are SQVTM and ANQGSEA. The CDR3 consists of 12 residues. CDR3 coding DNA: TGCAGCGGGGGACAGCGTGACGATACGCAGTATTTT. It specifies CSGGQRDDTQYF.

This clone has only a few counts. V and J are TRBV6-1 and TRBJ1-1; TRBD1 agrees at 9 bases. The CDR3 runs to 15 residues. After removal of 3 bases from V and 1 base from J, the junction contained 3 bases not matched to a gene. Germline loops: CDR1 MNHNS, CDR2 SASEGT. The CDR3 here is CASSEGTGSNTEAFF. In DNA, the CDR3 is TGTGCCAGCAGTGAGGGGACAGGGTCGAACACTGAAGCTTTCTTT.

In DNA, the CDR3 is TGTGCCTGGAGTGTTGGACAGGGGGCCCAGCAGTACTTC. Its translation: CAWSVGQGAQQYF. The V and J genes are TRBV30 and TRBJ2-7, with 11 bases lining up with TRBD1. The CDR3 consists of 13 residues. Germline V gene sequence: CDR1 GTSNPN, CDR2 SVGIG (reference sequence). The V gene end was trimmed by 0 bases and the J gene end by 8 bases; junction bases not matched to a gene: 3. The full variable domain, its missing parts supplied by reference TRBV30 and TRBJ2-7, is SQTIHQWPATLVQPVGSPLSLECTVEGTSNPNLYWYRQAAGRGLQLLFYSVGIGQISSEVPQNLSASRPQDRQFILSSKKLLLSDSGFYLCAWSVGQGAQQYFGPGTRLTVT.

This clone occurred a few times. The rearrangement uses TRBV2 and TRBJ2-5, with 7 positions matching TRBD2. The V and J ends lost 5 bases and 1 base, in that order; junction bases with no gene match: 1. The length of the CDR3 is 13 residues. CDR1 is SNHLY and CDR2 is FYNNEI in the germline V gene. The CDR3 nucleotides are TGTGCCAGCAGTCCGGGGGGCCAAGAGACCCAGTACTTC. Its protein is CASSPGGQETQYF. Combining the CDR3 with reference TRBV2 and TRBJ2-5 gives the whole variable domain EPEVTQTPSHQVTQMGQEVILRCVPISNHLYFYWYRQILGQKVEFLVSFYNNEISEKSEIFDDQFSVERPDGSNFTLKIRSTKLEDSAMYFCASSPGGQETQYFGPGTRLLVL.

V usage is TRBV5-8 and J usage is TRBJ2-5; a possible D gene is TRBD1 (6 bases). CDR3 length: 15 residues. CDR1 SGHTS and CDR2 YDEGEE come from the germline V gene. V dropped 4 bases and J dropped 3 bases, with 16 bases sitting between them. CDR3 sequence (DNA): TGTGCCAGCAGCGACTCGACTTACAGGGAAGAGACCCAGTACTTC. This codes for CASSDSTYREETQYF. Supplemented by reference TRBV5-8 and TRBJ2-5, the full variable domain reads EAGVTQSPTHLIKTRGQQATLRCSPISGHTSVYWYQQALGLGLQFLLWYDEGEERNRGNFPPRFSGRQFPNYSSELNVNALELEDSALYLCASSDSTYREETQYFGPGTRLLVL.

The genes are TRBV30 and TRBJ1-2, with D possibly being TRBD1 (5 bases). This CDR3 comprises 11 residues. CDR1 GTSNPN and CDR2 SVGIG come from the germline V gene (reference sequence). Trimming shortened V by 2 bases and J by 8 bases, and 9 bases separated the two germline ends. The CDR3 DNA reads TGTGCCTGGAGTCGGGGGGGAGGCTACACCTTC. This sequence encodes CAWSRGGGYTF.

This clone turned up a few times. The CDR3 loop is CASSTDRAKSTDTQYF. The CDR3 DNA follows: TGTGCCAGTAGTACGGACAGGGCAAAAAGCACAGATACGCAGTATTTT. The rearrangement joins TRBV19 to TRBJ2-3; 8 nucleotides agree with TRBD1. The trim removed 4 bases at V and 0 bases at J, leaving 6 bases unmatched. In germline, CDR1 is LNHDA, CDR2 SQIVND (reference sequence). CDR3 length: 16 residues.

The rearrangement uses TRBV30 and TRBJ2-5; D unclear. V was cut by 4 bases and J by 5 bases, with 8 bases left in between. The germline CDR1 and CDR2 sequences are GTSNPN and SVGIG (reference sequence). There are 11 residues in the CDR3. This CDR3 reads CAWTTGETQYF. The CDR3, as DNA: TGTGCCTGGACCACCGGGGAGACCCAGTACTTC.

In this sample, this clone turned up once. The CDR3 sequence: CASSVDPAGANVLTF. The DNA for the CDR3 is TGTGCCAGCAGCGTAGACCCGGCTGGGGCCAACGTCCTGACTTTC. The genes are TRBV9 and TRBJ2-6; no reliable D call. The ends were cut back, 0 bases at V and 2 bases at J, with 6 bases in the middle. Germline V gene sequence: CDR1 SGDLS, CDR2 YYNGEE. This CDR3 has 15 residues.

The chain employs TRBV30 and TRBJ1-1; 10 nucleotides align to TRBD1. In germline, CDR1 is GTSNPN, CDR2 SVGIG (reference sequence). Trimming at V came to 2 bases and at J to 4 bases, leaving 10 bases not matched to a gene. This CDR3 has 16 amino acids. CDR3 region: CAWSPRDRGLGTEAFF. DNA for the CDR3: TGTGCCTGGAGTCCCCGGGACAGGGGCCTGGGCACTGAAGCTTTCTTT. The full variable domain, its missing parts supplied by reference TRBV30 and TRBJ1-1, is SQTIHQWPATLVQPVGSPLSLECTVEGTSNPNLYWYRQAAGRGLQLLFYSVGIGQISSEVPQNLSASRPQDRQFILSSKKLLLSDSGFYLCAWSPRDRGLGTEAFFGQGTRLTVV.

The J gene is TRBJ2-7, the V gene TRBV7-2; a weak D match, TRBD1 (5 bases). CDR3 length: 14 residues. Trimming took off 6 bases at V and 3 bases at J, with 15 bases between the two ends. Germline V gene sequence: CDR1 SGHTA, CDR2 FQGNSA. The CDR3 spells CASSTGLGYYEQYF. In DNA, the CDR3 is TGTGCCAGCAGTACAGGATTGGGGTACTACGAGCAGTACTTC.

This clone was seen a few times. The chain has TRBV9 and TRBJ2-2; 8 bases are shared with TRBD1. The germline gives CDR1 SGDLS, CDR2 YYNGEE. V was clipped by 2 bases and J by 6 bases; unmatched bases: 9. The CDR3 spans 16 residues. The CDR3: CASSVVLAGGPGELFF. CDR3 DNA: TGTGCCAGCAGCGTGGTTTTGGCAGGGGGCCCCGGGGAGCTGTTTTTT.

The DNA for the CDR3 is TGTGCCACCTGTGCGTCGGGGCCCGGGACTGGGCTCGGAAGGGATACGCAGTATTTT. Translation gives CATCASGPGTGLGRDTQYF. This sequence joins TRBV10-3 and TRBJ2-3; D possibly corresponds to TRBD2 (6 bases). V was cut by 10 bases and J by 6 bases, with 35 bases left in between. This CDR3 region has 19 residues. CDR1 and CDR2 from the germline V gene are ENHRY and SYGVKD.